The 14 T cell receptor beta chains in this list originate from one sample, sequenced in a study of shared clonotypes between healthy human individuals. Generated by immunoSEQ multiplex PCR, the TCRdb table keeps only in-frame clones and is missing some. The sample shows under 2.5 million clones, 92% of them seen only once. The sequencing input was naive CD4+ T cells from PBMCs. Subset described: CD45RA+ positively selected. The receptors were sampled from a man in his late teens or twenties in good health. Some clones in this sample may be carry-over from other donors' samples.

The V call is TRBV6-6, the J call TRBJ2-7, with D maybe TRBD1 (6 bases). The CDR3 runs 13 residues. V gave up 7 bases and J gave up 3 bases, with 13 bases separating them. The germline gives CDR1 MNHNY, CDR2 SVGAGI (reference sequence). The DNA of the CDR3 is TGTGCCAGCAACTTAGGACAGCACTACGAGCAGTACTTC. It specifies CASNLGQHYEQYF.

The rearrangement joins TRBV19 to TRBJ2-2; D gene ambiguous. This CDR3 spans 15 amino acids. Germline V CDR1 and CDR2: LNHDA, SQIVND (reference sequence). Deletions cut 7 bases from V and 1 base from J, with 13 bases between. CDR3 region: CASTPVGLNTGELFF. The CDR3, as DNA: TGTGCCAGTACCCCCGTCGGTCTGAACACCGGGGAGCTGTTTTTT.

This rearrangement joins TRBV28 to TRBJ1-1; 12 bases are shared with TRBD1. Unmatched junction bases numbered 4, after V lost 6 bases and J lost 5 bases. The germline CDR1 and CDR2 sequences are MDHEN and SYDVKM. CDR3 size: 14 residues. CDR3 sequence reads: CASSGTGGGTEAFF. DNA of the CDR3: TGTGCCAGCAGCGGGACAGGGGGCGGAACTGAAGCTTTCTTT.

The chain recombines TRBV5-3 with TRBJ2-5; the D call may be TRBD1 or TRBD2 (5 bases each). TRBV5-3 is flagged as an ORF with uncertain function. Trimming removed 4 bases at V and 4 bases at J, with 17 bases between. The CDR3 spans 15 residues. CDR3 amino acids: CARSDHSGALETQYF. As DNA, the CDR3 is TGTGCCAGAAGCGACCACTCCGGGGCTCTAGAGACCCAGTACTTC.

This clone showed up just a few times. This chain connects TRBV4-1 to TRBJ1-1; D not certain. Deletions cut 4 bases from V and 4 bases from J, with 10 bases between. Germline V lookup: CDR1 MGHRA, CDR2 YSYEKL. The CDR3 sequence is 13 residues long. The CDR3 loop is CASSRSGPTEAFF. The CDR3, as DNA: TGCGCCAGCAGCCGAAGCGGACCCACTGAAGCTTTCTTT.

The chain has TRBV27 and TRBJ2-2; 11 bases are a match to TRBD2. The CDR3 is 16 residues long. In germline, CDR1 is MNHEY, CDR2 SMNVEV (reference sequence). V trimming: 2 bases; J trimming: 6 bases; junction bases outside the gene matches: 5. Here the CDR3 DNA reads TGTGCCAGCAGTTTAGTCCTAGCGGGAGGACCCGGGGAGCTGTTTTTT. Translated, it gives CASSLVLAGGPGELFF.

The chain recombines TRBV5-1 with TRBJ2-7; D perhaps matches TRBD2 (5 bases). V lost 1 base and J 6 bases, leaving 8 bases between the germline ends. The CDR3 spans 12 residues. CDR1 is SGHRS, CDR2 YFSETQ, per germline. Here the CDR3 DNA reads TGCGCCAGCAGCTTGCTTGAGGGCGAGCAGTACTTC. It specifies CASSLLEGEQYF.

This chain connects TRBV7-9 to TRBJ1-5, with 10 bases identical to TRBD1. V was clipped by 4 bases and J by 1 base; unmatched bases: 4. The germline gives CDR1 SEHNR, CDR2 FQNEAQ (reference sequence). This CDR3 has 16 residues. This chain's CDR3 is CASSSAGQGSNQPQHF. In DNA, the CDR3 is TGTGCCAGCAGCTCCGCGGGACAGGGGAGCAATCAGCCCCAGCATTTT. The full variable domain, rest sourced from reference TRBV7-9 and TRBJ1-5, is DTGVSQNPRHKITKRGQNVTFRCDPISEHNRLYWYRQTLGQGPEFLTYFQNEAQLEKSRLLSDRFSAERPKGSFSTLEIQRTEQGDSAMYLCASSSAGQGSNQPQHFGDGTRLSIL.

The count of this clone is one. The CDR3 bases are TGTGCCAGCAGTCGTCCGGCGGGAGGGTGGCGAGACGAGCAGTACTTC. Amino acid sequence: CASSRPAGGWRDEQYF. The chain carries TRBV28 and TRBJ2-7; 9 positions agree with TRBD2. The CDR3 runs to 16 residues. V was clipped by 5 bases and J by 5 bases; unmatched bases: 13. Germline CDR1 reads MDHEN; CDR2 reads SYDVKM. Combining the CDR3 with reference TRBV28 and TRBJ2-7 gives the whole variable domain DVKVTQSSRYLVKRTGEKVFLECVQDMDHENMFWYRQDPGLGLRLIYFSYDVKMKEKGDIPEGYSVSREKKERFSLILESASTNQTSMYLCASSRPAGGWRDEQYFGPGTRLTVT.

The chain carries TRBV7-8 and TRBJ2-7; 9 nucleotides match TRBD1. Germline V lookup: CDR1 SGHVS, CDR2 FQNEAQ. V shed 6 bases, J shed 6 bases, and the junction held 3 bases outside the gene matches. This CDR3 has 12 residues. Here the CDR3 DNA reads TGTGCCAGCAGATCGACAGGGGGCGAGCAGTACTTC. It codes for CASRSTGGEQYF.

The chain employs TRBV5-4 and TRBJ1-1; the D is unclear. The CDR3 totals 13 residues. Germline lookup yields CDR1 SGHNT and CDR2 YYREEE (reference sequence). Trimming removed 4 bases at V and 0 bases at J, with 7 bases between. The CDR3 here is CASSGGMNTEAFF. As DNA, the CDR3 is TGTGCCAGCAGCGGAGGGATGAACACTGAAGCTTTCTTT.

In this sample, this clone turned up once. Distinct nucleotide sequences in the sample also encode this CDR3. The V call is TRBV2, the J call TRBJ2-3; 10 positions agree with TRBD2. This CDR3 has 14 amino acids. Per the germline V gene, CDR1 is SNHLY and CDR2 is FYNNEI. V lost 7 bases to trimming and J lost 1 base; unmatched junction nucleotides: 2. In DNA form, the CDR3 reads TGTGCCAGCACTGGGACTAGCGGCACAGATACGCAGTATTTT. Translating it yields CASTGTSGTDTQYF.

This sequence joins TRBV19 and TRBJ1-5; D is perhaps TRBD1 (5 bases). V was trimmed by 7 bases and J by 5 bases, leaving 15 bases between them. From germline, CDR1 is LNHDA and CDR2 SQIVND (reference sequence). The CDR3 runs to 14 residues. The DNA for the CDR3 is TGTGCCAGTACCAGGGATCAGGGTTATCAGCCCCAGCATTTT. Translation gives CASTRDQGYQPQHF.

Details on this clone: This sample includes further DNA sequences coding for the same CDR3. The chain recombines TRBV7-3 with TRBJ1-5, with D uncertain. Germline CDR1 is SGHTA and CDR2 is FQGTGA. V was shortened by 0 bases and J by 5 bases, with 5 bases between the two germline ends. This CDR3 is built from 13 residues. CDR3 amino acids: CASSLTRDQPQHF. The DNA of the CDR3 is TGTGCCAGCAGCTTAACTCGAGATCAGCCCCAGCATTTT.